This is a list of T cell receptor beta chains from one sample in a study of blood T cell repertoires in COVID-19. Clones were read by immunoSEQ multiplex PCR, and TCRdb kept only the in-frame ones, dropping some. In the table there are about 97,000 clones, 60% to 80% of which are singletons. Sequenced sample: peripheral blood. The receptors shown here come from a man in his 60s with active or convalescent COVID-19. CDR3s include the opening cysteine and the closing phenylalanine or tryptophan. A D gene is named only where the DNA matches it firmly. Clone size appears in some rows only: once, few, many, or a class for an expanded clone.

clone size	V gene	D gene	J gene	CDR3 protein	CDR3 DNA
.	TRBV28	.	TRBJ2-1	CASSLSINEQFF	TGTGCCAGCAGTTTATCTATAAATGAGCAGTTCTTC
.	TRBV29-1	TRBD1	TRBJ1-1	CSAIRDRGKKIF	TGCAGCGCGATCCGGGACAGGGGGAAAAAGATCTTT
.	TRBV9	.	TRBJ2-5	CASSVRDYKETQYF	TGTGCCAGCAGCGTACGCGACTATAAAGAGACCCAGTACTTC
.	TRBV30	TRBD1	TRBJ1-2	CAWSKGTANYGYTF	TGTGCCTGGAGTAAGGGGACAGCAAACTATGGCTACACCTTC
.	TRBV6-1	.	TRBJ1-2	CASSEEVISRGYTF	TGTGCCAGCAGTGAAGAGGTCATATCTAGAGGCTACACCTTC
.	TRBV7-9	.	TRBJ1-3	CACLPGSGNTIYF	TGTGCCTGCCTCCCGGGCTCTGGAAACACCATATATTTT
few	TRBV5-1	TRBD2	TRBJ2-2	CASSLFPGGPGGELFF	TGCGCCAGCAGCTTGTTTCCGGGAGGGCCTGGCGGGGAGCTGTTTTTT
.	TRBV5-6	.	TRBJ1-2	CASSSDTRYGYTF	TGTGCCAGCAGCTCAGACACCCGCTATGGCTACACCTTC
.	TRBV7-2	TRBD1	TRBJ2-5	CASSPAGTGKETQYF	TGTGCCAGCAGCCCCGCCGGGACAGGAAAAGAGACCCAGTACTTC
.	TRBV5-1	TRBD1	TRBJ2-7	CASSADRVGYEQYF	TGCGCCAGCAGCGCGGACAGGGTTGGCTACGAGCAGTACTTC
.	TRBV27	TRBD1	TRBJ1-2	CASSGTGGGYTF	TGTGCCAGCAGCGGGACAGGGGGCGGCTACACCTTC
.	TRBV19	.	TRBJ1-6	CASSIVGRNSPLHF	TGTGCCAGTAGTATAGTCGGCAGGAATTCACCCCTCCACTTT
few	TRBV6-2/TRBV6-3	.	TRBJ2-5	CASSHWSTQETQYF	TGTGCCAGCAGCCACTGGTCTACGCAAGAGACCCAGTACTTC
.	TRBV6-5	.	TRBJ2-7	CASSYSAGGSKEQYF	TGTGCCAGCAGTTACAGCGCGGGTGGGTCTAAGGAGCAGTACTTC
.	TRBV19	.	TRBJ2-5	CASSRAGPGRETQYF	TGTGCCAGTAGTAGGGCAGGGCCAGGCAGAGAGACCCAGTACTTC
once	TRBV11-3	TRBD2	TRBJ2-1	CASSPLAGGPADEQFF	TGTGCCAGCAGCCCCCTTGCGGGAGGGCCGGCCGATGAGCAGTTCTTC
.	TRBV11-2	TRBD1	TRBJ2-4	CASSRQGRGNIQYF	TGTGCCAGCAGCAGACAGGGTAGAGGAAACATTCAGTACTTC
.	TRBV2	TRBD2	TRBJ2-7	CASRSLAGGYEQYF	TGTGCCAGCAGATCTCTAGCGGGGGGCTACGAGCAGTACTTC